This T cell receptor (beta chain) originates from a study of cytomegalovirus exposure and HLA in healthy donors. Study-level information: The early release's HLA-typed donors yielded some 85 million unique TCRs. Findings and caveats of the study: A later analysis linked a missense DCLRE1C variant to TCR beta V- and J-gene trimming. Both high specificity and high sensitivity reportedly marked the classifier's diagnosis of cytomegalovirus status.

Vbeta (60) and Jbeta (13) primers were used in the PCR. Sequenced by immunoSEQ multiplex PCR; TCRdb stores in-frame clones only, minus some. The profile shows 95,000 to 110,000 clones, about 9.4% of them singletons. Only a few counts were recorded for this clone. Antigen specificity is unknown. The sample was PBMCs. The clonotype originates from a man aged 35-49 years in good health and CMV-seropositive.

The DNA for the CDR3 is TGTGCCAGCAGCTTGTCCGGACAGGCGAATCAGCCCCAGCATTTT. This sequence encodes CASSLSGQANQPQHF. The chain joins TRBV5-5 to TRBJ1-5, with 7 nucleotides matching TRBD1. After removal of 1 base from V and 4 bases from J, the junction contained 5 bases not matched to a gene. The CDR3 spans 15 residues. Germline values: CDR1 SGHKS, CDR2 YYEKEE (reference sequence).